A selection of T cell receptor beta chains follows, all from one sample in a study of radiotherapy plus CTLA-4 blockade in lung cancer. The method was immunoSEQ multiplex PCR; TCRdb's version includes in-frame clones alone and lacks a portion of them. The sample lists roughly 88,000 clones, under 90% seen once, with 0.84% in the top ten. The input for sequencing was peripheral blood, taken from a patient treated with radiotherapy plus ipilimumab. These TCRs come from a human donor with non-small cell lung cancer who had stable disease on radiotherapy plus ipilimumab. The CDR3 runs from the conserved cysteine through the conserved F or W. A D gene is named only where the DNA matches it firmly. The size field is filled for only some rows; it gives once, few, many or a size class.

v_gene	d_gene	len	j_gene	abundance	CDR3nt	CDR3aa
TRBV5-1	.	15	TRBJ1-6	.	TGCGCCAGCAGCCGGGACGGGAGGAATAATTCACCCCTCCACTTT	CASSRDGRNNSPLHF
TRBV7-9	.	12	TRBJ2-7	few	TGTGCCAGCAGCAAGAGCTCCTACGAGCAGTACTTC	CASSKSSYEQYF
TRBV29-1	TRBD2	15	TRBJ2-3	.	TGCAGCGCCAGGGCAGCGGGAGGGGGCCCAGATACGCAGTATTTT	CSARAAGGGPDTQYF
TRBV2	.	14	TRBJ2-2	.	TGTGCCAGCAGCCCCCAAGCGGGTGGCGGGGAGCTGTTTTTT	CASSPQAGGGELFF
TRBV19	.	15	TRBJ2-2	.	TGTGCCAGTAGTATGGCAGGGCCGAACACCGGGGAGCTGTTTTTT	CASSMAGPNTGELFF
TRBV6-1	TRBD2	15	TRBJ2-7	.	TGTGCCAGCAGGGAGACTAGCGGGAGGGCCGGGGAGCAGTACTTC	CASRETSGRAGEQYF
TRBV7-3	.	13	TRBJ2-2	.	TGTGCCAGCAGCCCTGGTGGCGTCGGGGAGCTGTTTTTT	CASSPGGVGELFF
TRBV6-1	.	13	TRBJ1-2	.	TGTGCCAGCAGTATAAGAGCTAACTATGGCTACACCTTC	CASSIRANYGYTF
TRBV2	.	10	TRBJ2-1	once	TGTGCCAGCAGTATCCAGGAGCAGTTCTTC	CASSIQEQFF
TRBV7-8	TRBD2	14	TRBJ2-5	.	TGTGCCAGCAGCACGCAGCGGGGGCAAGAGACCCAGTACTTC	CASSTQRGQETQYF
TRBV5-8	TRBD1	15	TRBJ1-6	.	TGTGCCAGCAGCGGCGTACAGGGGGCAACTTCACCCCTCCACTTT	CASSGVQGATSPLHF
TRBV18	.	14	TRBJ2-7	medium-sized	TGTGCCAGCTCACCCACCCCGGTGGGTGCCGAGCAGTACTTC	CASSPTPVGAEQYF
TRBV5-1	.	14	TRBJ2-7	.	TGCGCCAGCAGCTTCCAGGGGTCGGTCTACGAGCAGTACTTC	CASSFQGSVYEQYF
TRBV27	TRBD2	16	TRBJ2-7	.	TGTGCCAGCAGTACCCCGACGCGGGGGTTCCCCTACGAGCAGTACTTC	CASSTPTRGFPYEQYF
TRBV18	.	11	TRBJ2-5	.	TGTGCCAGCCGGGTAGGAGAGACCCAGTACTTC	CASRVGETQYF
TRBV7-2	.	13	TRBJ2-1	.	TGTGCCAGCAGCTTAGGGTCGGGGTTTGAGCAGTTCTTC	CASSLGSGFEQFF
TRBV28	TRBD2	15	TRBJ2-2	.	TGTGCCAGCAGTATAGCGGGGAAGAACACCGGGGAGCTGTTTTTT	CASSIAGKNTGELFF
TRBV7-2	.	15	TRBJ2-7	.	TGTGCCAGCAGCTTAGTGGGGCTAAGCTCCTACGAGCAGTACTTC	CASSLVGLSSYEQYF
TRBV6-5	TRBD2	13	TRBJ2-1	.	TGTGCCAGCAAGCGGGAGATAGACAATGAGCAGTTCTTC	CASKREIDNEQFF
TRBV6-1	TRBD1	18	TRBJ1-6	.	TGTGCCAGCAGTGAAGGACAGGGGGTGGGGTCCTATAATTCACCCCTCCACTTT	CASSEGQGVGSYNSPLHF
TRBV7-2	.	15	TRBJ1-2	.	TGTGCCAGCAGCCCCTCCCGGCGGACAGACTATGGCTACACCTTC	CASSPSRRTDYGYTF
TRBV19	.	14	TRBJ1-4	.	TGTGCCAGTAGTATCCAGGGTATTGGGGAAAAACTGTTTTTT	CASSIQGIGEKLFF
TRBV5-8	TRBD2	15	TRBJ2-5	.	TGTGCCAGCAGCCAGGGACTAGCGGACCAAGAGACCCAGTACTTC	CASSQGLADQETQYF
TRBV28	.	12	TRBJ1-2	few	TGTGCCAGCCTTAACAGGATCTATGGCTACACCTTC	CASLNRIYGYTF
TRBV4-1	TRBD1	14	TRBJ1-6	.	TGCGCCAGCAGCCAAGACAGGGGGACTTCACCCCTCCACTTT	CASSQDRGTSPLHF
TRBV4-2	.	16	TRBJ2-3	.	TGTGCCAGCAGCCAGGTCCCTCAATCAGGTACAGATACGCAGTATTTT	CASSQVPQSGTDTQYF
TRBV27	.	13	TRBJ1-6	.	TGTGCCAGCAGTTTCCCCGGAGATTCACCCCTCCACTTT	CASSFPGDSPLHF
TRBV15	.	14	TRBJ2-1	.	TGTGCCACCAGCAGAGGGACCTCCTACAATGAGCAGTTCTTC	CATSRGTSYNEQFF
TRBV7-9	.	14	TRBJ2-7	.	TGTGCCAGCAGCCCCGGTGGGACGGACTACGAGCAGTACTTC	CASSPGGTDYEQYF
TRBV7-8	.	17	TRBJ1-1	once	TGTGCCAGCAGCTTATACAGGAGAAGTATATTGAACACTGAAGCTTTCTTT	CASSLYRRSILNTEAFF
TRBV28	TRBD1	12	TRBJ2-1	.	TGTGCCAGCAGGGGACAGCGCACTGAGCAGTTCTTC	CASRGQRTEQFF
TRBV10-3	.	14	TRBJ2-7	.	TGTGCCATCAGTGAGACAGGTGACTCCTACGAGCAGTACTTC	CAISETGDSYEQYF
TRBV9	.	15	TRBJ2-3	.	TGTGCCAGCAGCGTTGGGACAACTAGCACAGATACGCAGTATTTT	CASSVGTTSTDTQYF
TRBV7-2	TRBD2	15	TRBJ2-7	.	TGTGCCAGCAGCCAGGGAGGGAACCTCGCCTACGAGCAGTACTTC	CASSQGGNLAYEQYF
TRBV28	.	12	TRBJ2-7	.	TGTGCCAGCAGCAGGGACGGTTACGAGCAGTACTTC	CASSRDGYEQYF
TRBV7-2	TRBD2	15	TRBJ2-1	.	TGTGCCAGCAGCCCCGGGACTAGCGGCTACAATGAGCAGTTCTTC	CASSPGTSGYNEQFF
TRBV6-6	TRBD1	14	TRBJ1-1	.	TGTGCCAGCAGTCGTGGGACAGGAAACACTGAAGCTTTCTTT	CASSRGTGNTEAFF
TRBV9	.	15	TRBJ2-1	.	TGTGCCAGCAGCGTAGACTGGACGGTCTACAATGAGCAGTTCTTC	CASSVDWTVYNEQFF
TRBV18	TRBD1	16	TRBJ2-7	.	TGTGCCAGCTCACCAAGACAGGGCAGCACTTCCTACGAGCAGTACTTC	CASSPRQGSTSYEQYF
TRBV4-2	.	17	TRBJ1-5	.	TGTGCCAGCAGCCAAGAACGAGGTGCGGGGTGGGGGCAGCCCCAGCATTTT	CASSQERGAGWGQPQHF
TRBV6-5	TRBD2	15	TRBJ2-7	.	TGTGCCAGCAGGGGGAGCGGGGGGTTGATCTACGAGCAGTACTTC	CASRGSGGLIYEQYF
TRBV11-1	TRBD2	15	TRBJ2-1	.	TGTGCCAGCAGCCTACGGCCGGACGGGGGGGGTGAGCAGTTCTTC	CASSLRPDGGGEQFF
TRBV29-1	.	11	TRBJ1-2	.	TGCAGCGTACTCCGGGACTATGGCTACACCTTC	CSVLRDYGYTF
TRBV7-2	TRBD2	16	TRBJ2-5	.	TGTGCCAGCAGCTTATGGGCAGCGGGGGGGCCAGAGACCCAGTACTTC	CASSLWAAGGPETQYF
TRBV30	.	15	TRBJ2-5	.	TGTGCCTGGACCCCTGGGACATATTCCTACGAGGGGCAGTACTTC	CAWTPGTYSYEGQYF
TRBV2	TRBD1	14	TRBJ1-1	.	TGTGCCAGCAGAAGACAGGGGCAGAACACTGAAGCTTTCTTT	CASRRQGQNTEAFF
TRBV5-5	TRBD1	13	TRBJ1-4	few	TGTGCCAGCAGCGCAGGGGGCTGGGAAAAACTGTTTTTT	CASSAGGWEKLFF
TRBV7-9	TRBD2	16	TRBJ2-3	.	TGTGCCAGCAGCTGGACTAGCGGGAGGGGAGGAAATACGCAGTATTTT	CASSWTSGRGGNTQYF
TRBV4-2	TRBD2	20	TRBJ2-5	.	TGTGCCAGCAGCCTACCGACTGTGGTAGCGGGGGGGCAAGTACAAGAGACCCAGTACTTC	CASSLPTVVAGGQVQETQYF
TRBV19	.	14	TRBJ2-7	.	TGTGCCAGTAGTCCTTCGCCTAACGCCTACGAGCAGTACTTC	CASSPSPNAYEQYF
TRBV5-1	.	13	TRBJ2-7	.	TGCGCCAGCAGCAAGGACAGCTCCTACGAGCAGTACTTC	CASSKDSSYEQYF
TRBV5-1	.	14	TRBJ2-3	.	TGCGCCAGCAGGCTCGGGACTAGCACAGATACGCAGTATTTT	CASRLGTSTDTQYF
TRBV19	TRBD1	16	TRBJ1-3	.	TGTGCCAGTAGTCCCTTTGCCGGGACAGTCGGAAACACCATATATTTT	CASSPFAGTVGNTIYF
TRBV28	TRBD1	14	TRBJ1-1	.	TGTGCCAGCAGTTTAAGCAGGGGGATCACTGAAGCTTTCTTT	CASSLSRGITEAFF
TRBV7-2	.	17	TRBJ1-3	few	TGTGCCAGCAGCTTAGGGGAGGGCAGGGTCTCTGGAAACACCATATATTTT	CASSLGEGRVSGNTIYF
TRBV29-1	.	15	TRBJ2-1	.	TGCAGCGTGATCCCTGGTAAGAGCTCCTACAATGAGCAGTTCTTC	CSVIPGKSSYNEQFF
TRBV10-1	.	11	TRBJ2-7	few	TGCGCCAGCAGTAACGGGATATTTGAGTACTTC	CASSNGIFEYF